Presented here are 17 T cell receptor beta chains from one specimen sequenced in a study of OX40 agonist ivuxolimab in advanced cancers. Assay used: immunoSEQ multiplex PCR; TCRdb lists only in-frame clones, some missing. The sample shows roughly 100,000 clones, about 92% of them seen only once. The sequenced sample was CD4+ or CD8+ T cells sorted from blood, obtained in a trial of the OX40 agonist ivuxolimab. These receptors were collected from an adult with an advanced solid tumor such as melanoma, head and neck, liver or kidney cancer.

The genes are TRBV30 and TRBJ2-1; D is unresolved. Germline V lookup: CDR1 GTSNPN, CDR2 SVGIG (reference sequence). CDR3 length: 14 residues. V was cut by 5 bases and J by 7 bases, with 18 bases left in between. The CDR3 here is CAWESDWLKNEQFF. The CDR3 bases are TGTGCCTGGGAATCCGATTGGCTCAAGAATGAGCAGTTCTTC.

The CDR3 protein is CASKQANEKLFF. In DNA, the CDR3 is TGTGCCAGCAAACAGGCTAATGAAAAACTGTTTTTT. The chain employs TRBV28 and TRBJ1-4, with D tentatively TRBD1 (5 bases). V dropped 7 bases and J dropped 3 bases, with 6 bases sitting between them. This CDR3 has 12 residues. CDR1 MDHEN and CDR2 SYDVKM come from the germline V gene.

This clone has more than one count but fewer than ten. The chain recombines TRBV30 with TRBJ1-5; 7 bases are a match to TRBD1. V was clipped by 3 bases and J by 1 base; unmatched bases: 12. Germline CDR1 and CDR2: GTSNPN and SVGIG (reference sequence). This CDR3 comprises 17 residues. Here the CDR3 reads CAWSLGQAVWSNQPQHF. The CDR3 bases are TGTGCCTGGAGCCTTGGACAGGCGGTATGGAGCAATCAGCCCCAGCATTTT.

J is TRBJ1-1 and V is TRBV6-5, with D uncertain. The germline V gene encodes CDR1 MNHEY and CDR2 SVGAGI. This CDR3 comprises 13 residues. V lost 8 bases and J 10 bases, leaving 20 bases between the germline ends. CDR3 amino acids: CASRSRTKMGAFF. The CDR3 DNA sequence: TGTGCCAGCCGATCCAGAACTAAAATGGGAGCTTTCTTT.

V and J are TRBV28 and TRBJ1-6; 11 bases align to TRBD1. The V gene end was trimmed by 6 bases and the J gene end by 10 bases; junction bases not matched to a gene: 5. The CDR3 totals 14 residues. Germline-derived CDR1 and CDR2 are MDHEN and SYDVKM. CDR3 DNA: TGTGCCAGCAGCCCGGGACAGGGGGACTCACCCCTCCACTTT. It specifies CASSPGQGDSPLHF.

The chain combines TRBV15 with TRBJ2-1; D not resolved. V was trimmed by 11 bases and J by 4 bases, leaving 9 bases between them. Germline CDR1 LNHNV, CDR2 YYDKDF (reference sequence). CDR3 length: 11 amino acids. In nucleotides, the CDR3 is TGTGCCCATAACAAATACAATGAGCAGTTCTTC. Its translation: CAHNKYNEQFF. Supplemented by reference TRBV15 and TRBJ2-1, the full variable domain reads DAMVIQNPRYQVTQFGKPVTLSCSQTLNHNVMYWYQQKSSQAPKLLFHYYDKDFNNEADTPDNFQSRRPNTSFCFLDIRSPGLGDTAMYLCAHNKYNEQFFGPGTRLTVL.

This chain joins TRBV6-1 and TRBJ2-3; TRBD2 matches at 8 bases. The ends lost 4 bases at V and 3 bases at J; junction bases unmatched: 0. The CDR3 is 13 amino acids. CDR1 MNHNS and CDR2 SASEGT come from the germline V gene. In nucleotides, the CDR3 is TGTGCCAGCAGTGCTAGCGGGACAGATACGCAGTATTTT. Translated: CASSASGTDTQYF.

The genes are TRBV29-1 and TRBJ1-1; D not resolved. CDR3 size: 11 residues. V shed 6 bases and J shed 1 base, with 6 bases lying between them. Germline-derived CDR1 and CDR2 are SQVTM and ANQGSEA. The DNA for the CDR3 is TGCAGCGTATTAAAGAACACTGAAGCTTTCTTT. Amino acid sequence: CSVLKNTEAFF.

With regard to this clone: In the same sample, other DNA sequences code for this CDR3. The V gene is TRBV7-2, the J gene TRBJ1-1, with 9 bases matching TRBD1. The CDR3 length is 12 residues. Germline CDR1 reads SGHTA; CDR2 reads FQGNSA. V trimming: 3 bases; J trimming: 10 bases; junction bases outside the gene matches: 3. The CDR3 bases are TGTGCCAGCAGCTTCACAGGGGGCAGAGCTTTCTTT. Protein sequence: CASSFTGGRAFF.

V and J are TRBV6-6 and TRBJ1-5, with D hard to call. The V and J ends lost 6 bases and 7 bases respectively, with 16 bases between them. CDR1 is MNHNY and CDR2 is SVGAGI in the germline V gene (reference sequence). This CDR3 contains 14 residues. CDR3 nucleotide sequence: TGTGCCAGCAGCCAAGACACGAGCGAACAGCCCCAGCATTTT. Protein product: CASSQDTSEQPQHF.

This chain links TRBV9 with TRBJ2-3; 9 bases fit TRBD2. Germline V CDR1 and CDR2: SGDLS, YYNGEE. The CDR3 totals 15 residues. V lost 4 bases and J lost 1; bases outside the gene matches: 4. The CDR3 reads CASSIAGDGTDTQYF. The CDR3 DNA reads as TGTGCCAGCAGCATAGCGGGGGATGGCACAGATACGCAGTATTTT.

This clone showed up just once. The chain carries TRBV12-2 and TRBJ2-7; the table calls TRBD1, which could not be checked here. TRBV12-2 is noted as a pseudogene. The CDR3 spans 16 residues. CDR3 in DNA: TGTGCAAGTCGCTGGGGCAGGATGGATGGCGCCTACGAGCAGTACTTC. Translated: CASRWGRMDGAYEQYF.

The chain has TRBV2 and TRBJ2-1, with 12 bases that match TRBD2. Germline V gene data show CDR1 as SNHLY and CDR2 as FYNNEI. The CDR3 runs 15 residues. V lost 6 bases and J lost 7; bases outside the gene matches: 7. The CDR3 bases are TGTGCCAGCAGGGCGACTAGCGGGGGCTTAAATGAGCAGTTCTTC. Translation: CASRATSGGLNEQFF.

The chain carries TRBV25-1 and TRBJ2-1, with no clear D. CDR1 is MGHDK, CDR2 SYGVNS, per germline. The V gene lost 5 bases and the J gene lost 4 bases, with 6 bases spanning the gap. The CDR3 has 12 amino acids. CDR3 sequence: CASSLQYNEQFF. The DNA of the CDR3 is TGTGCCAGCAGTCTTCAGTACAATGAGCAGTTCTTC.

This clone was recorded once. The CDR3 protein is CASSSASGANVLTF. Here the CDR3 DNA reads TGTGCCAGCAGTTCGGCTTCTGGGGCCAACGTCCTGACTTTC. The chain has TRBV6-6 and TRBJ2-6, with D uncertain. The V and J ends lost 4 bases and 1 base respectively, with 5 bases between them. Germline CDR1 and CDR2: MNHNY and SVGAGI (reference sequence). CDR3 size: 14 residues.

The V and J genes are TRBV9 and TRBJ2-7; 12 bases line up with TRBD2. With V trimmed by 0 bases and J by 4 bases, 8 bases remained unmatched. Germline CDR1 SGDLS, CDR2 YYNGEE. There are 17 residues in the CDR3. CDR3 DNA: TGTGCCAGCAGCGTAGGTCTAGCGGGGGGGCCTGATTACGAGCAGTACTTC. It specifies CASSVGLAGGPDYEQYF.

This chain's CDR3 is CASTRAGSAGNIQYF. The DNA of the CDR3 is TGTGCCAGCACCAGAGCGGGGTCCGCCGGAAACATTCAGTACTTC. The chain has TRBV28 and TRBJ2-4, with 7 positions matching TRBD2. This CDR3 spans 15 amino acids. In germline, CDR1 is MDHEN, CDR2 SYDVKM. Trimming at V came to 7 bases and at J to 6 bases, leaving 12 bases not matched to a gene.